Described below is a single T cell receptor beta chain sequence and its context. The sample is drawn from a study of tumor-infiltrating lymphocytes in oesophageal squamous cell carcinoma. TCRdb fed the PCR reads into MiXCR, producing one record per CDR3 protein. In the table there are 20,000 to 25,000 distinct CDR3 sequences, approximately 35% of which are singletons. Sequenced input: esophageal tumor tissue. The receptor's source is a female donor with esophageal squamous cell carcinoma.

This chain's CDR3 is CSVEDAGREGVYEQYF. The CDR3 bases are TGCAGCGTTGAAGATGCAGGGAGGGAGGGAGTTTACGAGCAGTACTTC. The rearrangement links TRBV29-1 to TRBJ2-5; 7 bases are a match to TRBD2. The closer fit of TRBJ2-7 to the DNA end suggests the J call may be wrong. The CDR3 totals 16 residues. From germline, CDR1 is SQVTM and CDR2 ANQGSEA.